This T cell receptor (beta chain) is from a study of cytomegalovirus exposure and HLA in healthy donors. CDR1 and CDR2 (germline): SNHLY, FYNNEI. Trimming stripped 2 bases from V and 4 bases from J, with 14 bases between. This CDR3 has 15 residues. The PCR had 60 Vbeta and 13 Jbeta primers. Profiling relied on immunoSEQ multiplex PCR, and the TCRdb table lists in-frame clones only, not all of them. The repertoire table contains about 120,000 clones. Specimen: PBMCs. This sequence joins TRBV2 and TRBJ2-5; possible D gene TRBD1, 6 bases. This receptor was taken from a woman in her forties in good health and CMV-seropositive. The CDR3, as DNA: TGTGCCAGCAGTGAATGGGGCAGGGGTAGAGAGACCCAGTACTTC. This translates into CASSEWGRGRETQYF.